This T cell receptor (beta chain) was found in a study of cytomegalovirus exposure and HLA in healthy donors. It was with 60 Vbeta and 13 Jbeta primers that the PCR ran. This table comes from immunoSEQ multiplex PCR, and its TCRdb copy is limited to in-frame clones, with some not included. This sample carries around 130,000 clones, about 66% of them seen once, and the ten largest clones take about 1.6%. Trimming cost V 4 bases and J 6 bases; bases outside gene matches: 4. This CDR3 is built from 14 residues. Per germline, CDR1 LNHDA and CDR2 SQIVND (reference sequence). Broader study findings: Reports credit the classifier with highly specific, highly sensitive diagnosis of cytomegalovirus status. Among the most significant clusters, several appeared linked to common viral pathogens in a later analysis.

On this clone: Its antigen is as yet unknown.

This chain links TRBV19 with TRBJ1-5; the match to TRBD1 covers 9 bases. Source material: PBMCs. This TCR derives from a man under 40 in good health and CMV-seropositive. The CDR3 loop reads CASSTDRGAQPQHF. CDR3 coding DNA: TGTGCCAGTAGTACAGACAGGGGGGCTCAGCCCCAGCATTTT. Complete variable domain (other parts from reference TRBV19 and TRBJ1-5): DGGITQSPKYLFRKEGQNVTLSCEQNLNHDAMYWYRQDPGQGLRLIYYSQIVNDFQKGDIAEGYSVSREKKESFPLTVTSAQKNPTAFYLCASSTDRGAQPQHFGDGTRLSIL.